The rows below give T cell receptor beta chains drawn from one sample of a study of T cell changes during pregnancy in multiple sclerosis. Sequenced by immunoSEQ multiplex PCR; TCRdb stores in-frame clones only, minus some. The sample yields fewer than 60,000 clones, approximately 90% seen once. This material consisted of CD4+ T cells from peripheral blood mononuclear cells, taken after pregnancy. These receptors originate from a female donor with multiple sclerosis, enrolled in a pregnancy study. CDR3s include the opening cysteine and the closing phenylalanine or tryptophan. The D gene is left open where the match is weak. Rows give clone size only sometimes, using once, few, many, or a class for an expanded clone.

clone size	V gene	J gene	D gene	CDR3 protein	CDR3 DNA
NA	TRBV18	TRBJ1-2	NA	CASSPPERYGYTF	TGTGCCAGCTCACCTCCAGAGCGCTATGGCTACACCTTC
NA	TRBV7-2	TRBJ2-2	NA	CASSLVEGGELFF	TGTGCCAGCAGCTTAGTGGAGGGCGGGGAGCTGTTTTTT
NA	TRBV6-5	TRBJ2-7	TRBD1	CASSLRDSYYEQYF	TGTGCCAGCAGCCTACGGGACAGCTACTACGAGCAGTACTTC
NA	TRBV10-3	TRBJ1-6	NA	CAIRQLGLVNSPLHF	TGTGCCATCAGACAGCTGGGACTGGTTAATTCACCCCTCCACTTT
NA	TRBV10-3	TRBJ2-7	TRBD1	CAIRRQGAHDEQYF	TGTGCCATCAGACGACAGGGGGCGCATGACGAGCAGTACTTC
NA	TRBV7-2	TRBJ2-3	NA	CASSFRLSDTQYF	TGTGCCAGCAGCTTCAGGTTGTCAGATACGCAGTATTTT
NA	TRBV2	TRBJ2-1	TRBD2	CASIRTSGGGEQFF	TGTGCCAGCATCCGGACTAGCGGGGGTGGTGAGCAGTTCTTC
NA	TRBV4-3	TRBJ2-7	NA	CASSQDPVGDGKPYEQYF	TGCGCCAGCAGCCAAGATCCTGTGGGCGACGGAAAACCCTACGAGCAGTACTTC
NA	TRBV27	TRBJ1-2	TRBD1	CASRQGEFGGYTF	TGTGCCAGCCGACAGGGGGAATTTGGTGGCTACACCTTC
NA	TRBV5-8	TRBJ2-3	TRBD2	CASRLRGGADTQYF	TGTGCCAGCCGGCTGCGCGGGGGGGCAGATACGCAGTATTTT
NA	TRBV19	TRBJ1-1	NA	CASSIVQQHTEAFF	TGTGCCAGTAGTATAGTGCAACAGCACACTGAAGCTTTCTTT
medium-sized	TRBV19	TRBJ1-2	NA	CASSDSGGHYGYTF	TGTGCCAGTAGCGATTCGGGGGGCCACTATGGCTACACCTTC
NA	TRBV27	TRBJ2-5	TRBD2	CASSLSASGGQETQYF	TGTGCCAGCAGTTTATCAGCTAGCGGGGGCCAAGAGACCCAGTACTTC
NA	TRBV5-4	TRBJ2-1	NA	CASSLVGGNEQFF	TGTGCCAGCAGCTTAGTAGGGGGCAATGAGCAGTTCTTC
NA	TRBV19	TRBJ1-2	NA	CASSNPGDSHYGYTF	TGTGCCAGTAGTAACCCCGGGGACTCTCACTATGGCTACACCTTC
NA	TRBV27	TRBJ2-7	NA	CASSLISSYEQYF	TGTGCCAGCAGTTTAATTAGCTCCTACGAGCAGTACTTC
NA	TRBV6-1	TRBJ2-7	TRBD1	CASRGDSYEQYF	TGTGCCAGCAGGGGGGACAGCTACGAGCAGTACTTC
NA	TRBV30	TRBJ1-2	NA	CAWSVGGGSYGYTF	TGTGCCTGGAGTGTGGGAGGGGGGTCTTATGGCTACACCTTC
NA	TRBV7-2	TRBJ2-7	TRBD1	CASSLGDREREQYF	TGTGCCAGCAGCTTAGGGGACAGGGAAAGAGAGCAGTACTTC
few	TRBV19	TRBJ1-2	TRBD1	CASSPAPTGGAEGYTF	TGTGCCAGTAGTCCGGCCCCAACAGGGGGCGCGGAGGGCTACACCTTC
NA	TRBV29-1	TRBJ1-1	TRBD1	CSVRDSANTEAFF	TGCAGCGTTCGGGACAGCGCGAACACTGAAGCTTTCTTT
once	TRBV5-1	TRBJ2-1	NA	CASSWSGTSSYNEQFF	TGCGCCAGCAGCTGGTCCGGGACTTCCTCCTACAATGAGCAGTTCTTC
NA	TRBV9	TRBJ1-2	TRBD1	CASSPSLNRGRDYGYTF	TGTGCCAGCAGCCCCTCACTAAACAGGGGCCGGGACTATGGCTACACCTTC
NA	TRBV23-1	TRBJ1-5	TRBD1	CARWQGALGQPQHF	TGCGCCAGGTGGCAGGGGGCATTGGGTCAGCCCCAGCATTTT
NA	TRBV5-4	TRBJ2-2	NA	CASSYSIRNTGELFF	TGTGCCAGCAGCTACAGCATCCGGAACACCGGGGAGCTGTTTTTT
NA	TRBV19	TRBJ1-5	NA	CASSIAVPSNQPQHF	TGTGCCAGTAGTATAGCGGTCCCGAGCAATCAGCCCCAGCATTTT
NA	TRBV7-2	TRBJ1-5	NA	CASSLIDNQPQHF	TGTGCCAGCAGCTTAATAGACAATCAGCCCCAGCATTTT
once	TRBV29-1	TRBJ2-1	NA	CSVAGKVSYNEQFF	TGCAGCGTTGCGGGAAAGGTGTCCTACAATGAGCAGTTCTTC
once	TRBV30	TRBJ2-7	NA	CAWSKGGTSYEQYF	TGTGCCTGGAGCAAGGGGGGGACATCCTACGAGCAGTACTTC
NA	TRBV7-9	TRBJ2-2	NA	CASSPYTGELFF	TGTGCCAGCAGCCCATACACCGGGGAGCTGTTTTTT
NA	TRBV7-6	TRBJ1-3	NA	CASSLESRGNTIYF	TGTGCCAGCAGCTTAGAATCGAGGGGAAACACCATATATTTT
NA	TRBV7-3	TRBJ2-1	NA	CASSSGAANEQFF	TGTGCCAGCAGCTCAGGGGCGGCGAATGAGCAGTTCTTC
NA	TRBV18	TRBJ1-1	TRBD1	CASSYSFTGGPTEAFF	TGTGCCAGCTCATATAGCTTCACAGGGGGACCCACTGAAGCTTTCTTT
NA	TRBV5-1	TRBJ2-7	NA	CASSSPGERTRTYEQYF	TGCGCCAGCAGCTCCCCCGGGGAGAGGACCAGGACCTACGAGCAGTACTTC
NA	TRBV7-6	TRBJ1-1	NA	CASSLTGNTEAFF	TGTGCCAGCAGCCTAACGGGGAACACTGAAGCTTTCTTT
NA	TRBV7-9	TRBJ2-2	TRBD2	CASSSPTSGGITGELFF	TGTGCCAGCAGCTCTCCGACTAGCGGGGGGATCACCGGGGAGCTGTTTTTT
NA	TRBV10-3	TRBJ2-7	NA	CATKTVYEQYF	TGTGCCACTAAGACAGTCTACGAGCAGTACTTC